This T cell receptor beta chain was recorded in a study of shared clonotypes between healthy human individuals. Study-level results: Among donors, clonotype sharing was expected to be affected by sequencing depth.

V gave up 5 bases and J gave up 3 bases, with 14 bases separating them. There are 15 residues in the CDR3. Germline lookup yields CDR1 SGHRS and CDR2 YFSETQ. Produced via immunoSEQ multiplex PCR; TCRdb's table is partial and in-frame only. Counted here are approximately 500,000 clones, 90% to 96% occurring once; the ten biggest clones make up less than 0.06%. Concerning this clone itself: Its cognate antigen is unknown.

The receptor's source is a woman between 25 and 40 years old in good health. The V gene is TRBV5-1, the J gene TRBJ2-2; tentatively, D is TRBD2 (5 bases). Sequenced sample: naive CD4+ T cells sorted from blood. Subset meaning: CD45RA+ positively selected. CDR3 in DNA: TGCGCCAGCAGAGGCGGGTGGGAGTACACCGGGGAGCTGTTTTTT. Protein product: CASRGGWEYTGELFF.